This entry lists 12 T cell receptor beta chains sequenced from one sample in a study of persistence of HIV-infected CD4 T cells. This was the immunoSEQ version 4 assay in survey mode. The assay was immunoSEQ multiplex PCR, and TCRdb's table has in-frame clones only and misses some. The repertoire consists of 45,000 or so clones, with around 90% occurring once and the leading ten covering 0.47%. Cells were stimulated nonspecifically with anti-CD3/anti-CD28 magnetic beads. Sorting selected CD4+ T cells upregulating both CD40 ligand and CD69. Their antigens are not known. The sample consisted of CD4+ T cells sorted from PBMCs after roughly 18-hour stimulation, taken from a patient who received antiretroviral therapy. These receptor sequences come from an adult woman with HIV who was CMV-seropositive.

The chain carries TRBV29-1 and TRBJ2-1; 11 bases align to TRBD1. CDR3 length equals 18 residues. Germline loops: CDR1 SQVTM, CDR2 ANQGSEA. V was clipped by 8 bases and J by 8 bases; unmatched bases: 23. CDR3 nucleotide sequence: TGCAGCTTTGGGGGGGGACAGGGGGGGGCTAGCGGGGACCATGAGCAGTTCTTC. Protein product: CSFGGGQGGASGDHEQFF.

This chain joins TRBV6-5 and TRBJ1-1, with D possibly TRBD1 on 6 matching bases. The V gene lost 5 bases and the J gene lost 5 bases, with 18 bases spanning the gap. Germline assignment: CDR1 MNHEY and CDR2 SVGAGI. This CDR3 has 15 amino acids. For the CDR3, the DNA is TGTGCCAGCAGTCGGGACATTGGCGGAAAGACTGAAGCTTTCTTT. Translation gives CASSRDIGGKTEAFF.

J is TRBJ1-4 and V is TRBV12-5; 11 nucleotides agree with TRBD1. Looked up from germline, CDR1 is LGHNT and CDR2 is FRNRAP. This CDR3 has 16 amino acids. The V and J ends lost 2 bases and 6 bases, in that order; junction bases with no gene match: 5. The chain's CDR3 is CASGLSWTGGHEKLFF. CDR3 coding DNA: TGTGCTAGTGGTTTGTCTTGGACAGGGGGCCATGAAAAACTGTTTTTT.

This rearrangement joins TRBV7-3 to TRBJ2-7, with D possibly TRBD1 on 5 matching bases. The CDR3 runs 14 residues. Trimming pared 4 bases from V and 2 bases from J, leaving 12 bases between. Looked up from germline, CDR1 is SGHTA and CDR2 is FQGTGA. As DNA, the CDR3 is TGTGCCAGCAGCTCCCGACGACAGACCTACGAGCAGTACTTC. Translating gives CASSSRRQTYEQYF.

The V and J genes are TRBV20-1 and TRBJ2-3; D remains ambiguous. The germline CDR1 and CDR2 sequences are DFQATT and SNEGSKA (reference sequence). Trimming left V 3 bases short and J 9 bases short, with 16 bases between. The CDR3 runs 13 residues. CDR3 DNA sequence: TGCAGTGCTAGTCCACTACAGACGGAGACGCAGTATTTT. Residues: CSASPLQTETQYF.

This rearrangement joins TRBV11-2 to TRBJ2-1; D is unresolved. Between the trimmed V and J ends, which lost 5 bases and 6 bases, there was a span of 8 bases. Germline loops: CDR1 SGHAT, CDR2 FQNNGV. The CDR3 is made up of 12 amino acids. The CDR3 nucleotides are TGTGCCAGCAGCCCTACTGCCAATGAGCAGTTCTTC. The encoded protein is CASSPTANEQFF.

V gene TRBV2 combines with J gene TRBJ2-2; the D is unclear. This CDR3 is 13 amino acids long. Per germline, CDR1 SNHLY and CDR2 FYNNEI. The V and J ends lost 2 bases and 7 bases respectively, with 8 bases between them. Here the CDR3 reads CASSETGYGELFF. The DNA for the CDR3 is TGTGCCAGCAGTGAAACGGGTTACGGGGAGCTGTTTTTT.

The sample holds one count of this clone. The chain carries TRBV5-1 and TRBJ1-1; possible D gene TRBD1, 5 bases. V was pared by 1 base and J by 4 bases, with 11 bases between. The CDR3 contains 14 residues. CDR1 SGHRS and CDR2 YFSETQ come from the germline V gene. CDR3 sequence: CASSLRDPGTEAFF. The CDR3 DNA is TGCGCCAGCAGCTTGCGGGACCCGGGCACTGAAGCTTTCTTT.

The rearrangement uses TRBV5-1 and TRBJ1-2; no definite D call. CDR1 SGHRS and CDR2 YFSETQ come from the germline V gene. This CDR3 contains 13 residues. The V gene lost 0 bases and the J gene lost 8 bases, with 11 bases spanning the gap. This CDR3 is CASSLGLLYGYTF. For the CDR3, the DNA is TGCGCCAGCAGCTTGGGGTTACTGTACGGCTACACCTTC. The full variable domain, rest sourced from reference TRBV5-1 and TRBJ1-2, is KAGVTQTPRYLIKTRGQQVTLSCSPISGHRSVSWYQQTPGQGLQFLFEYFSETQRNKGNFPGRFSGRQFSNSRSEMNVSTLELGDSALYLCASSLGLLYGYTFGSGTRLTVV.

V gene TRBV6-4 combines with J gene TRBJ2-2; possibly TRBD2 for D (6 bases). The CDR3 extends over 14 amino acids. Trimming cost V 6 bases and J 2 bases, with 10 bases left between them. Germline V gives CDR1 MRHNA, CDR2 SNTAGT. CDR3 coding DNA: TGTGCCAGCAGATGGACTACTAACACCGGGGAGCTGTTTTTT. Its translation is CASRWTTNTGELFF.

The V call is TRBV6-5, the J call TRBJ1-6; unclear D gene. This CDR3 region has 13 residues. CDR1 is MNHEY, CDR2 SVGAGI, per germline. V was pared by 6 bases and J by 6 bases, with 9 bases between. The CDR3 DNA sequence: TGTGCCAGCAGGGTGGACTTTAATTCACCCCTCCACTTT. This encodes CASRVDFNSPLHF.

The chain employs TRBV3-1 (or the pseudogene TRBV3-2) and TRBJ2-3; D ambiguous. Trimming removed 4 bases from V and 1 base from J, with 12 bases in between. From germline, CDR1 is LGHDT and CDR2 YNNKEL (reference sequence). The CDR3 sequence is 15 residues long. CDR3 DNA: TGTGCCAGCAGCCGAGATCAGTTCGGCACAGATACGCAGTATTTT. Translating it yields CASSRDQFGTDTQYF.